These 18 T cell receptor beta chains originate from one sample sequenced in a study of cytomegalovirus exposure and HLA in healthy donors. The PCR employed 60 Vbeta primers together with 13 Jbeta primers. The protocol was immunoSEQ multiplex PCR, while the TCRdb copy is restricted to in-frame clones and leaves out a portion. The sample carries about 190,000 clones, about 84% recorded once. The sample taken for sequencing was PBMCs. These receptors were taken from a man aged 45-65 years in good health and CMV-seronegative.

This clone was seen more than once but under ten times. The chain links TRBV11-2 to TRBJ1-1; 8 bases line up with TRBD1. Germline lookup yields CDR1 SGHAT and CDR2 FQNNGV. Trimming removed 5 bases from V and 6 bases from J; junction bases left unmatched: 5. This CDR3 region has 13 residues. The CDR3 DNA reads TGTGCCAGCAGCCTAAACAGGGGGGCTGAAGCTTTCTTT. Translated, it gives CASSLNRGAEAFF. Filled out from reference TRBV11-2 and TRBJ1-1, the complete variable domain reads EAGVAQSPRYKIIEKRQSVAFWCNPISGHATLYWYQQILGQGPKLLIQFQNNGVVDDSQLPKDRFSAERLKGVDSTLKIQPAKLEDSAVYLCASSLNRGAEAFFGQGTRLTVV.

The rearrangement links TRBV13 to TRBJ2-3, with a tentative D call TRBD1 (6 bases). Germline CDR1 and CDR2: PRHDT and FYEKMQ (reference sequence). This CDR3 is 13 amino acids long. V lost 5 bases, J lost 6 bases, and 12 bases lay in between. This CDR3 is CASSAGRGDTQYF. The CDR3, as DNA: TGTGCCAGCAGCGCCGGCAGGGGCGATACGCAGTATTTT.

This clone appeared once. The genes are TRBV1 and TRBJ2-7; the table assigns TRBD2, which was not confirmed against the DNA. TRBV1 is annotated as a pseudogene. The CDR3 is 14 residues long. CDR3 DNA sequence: TGCACCAGCAGCCAAAAAAGAGGCGCCTACGAGCAGTACTTC. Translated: CTSSQKRGAYEQYF.

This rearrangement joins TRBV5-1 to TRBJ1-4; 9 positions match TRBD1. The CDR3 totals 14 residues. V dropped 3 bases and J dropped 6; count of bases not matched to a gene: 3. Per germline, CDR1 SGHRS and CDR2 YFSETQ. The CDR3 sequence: CASSSGTGHEKLFF. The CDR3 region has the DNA TGCGCCAGCAGCTCCGGGACAGGGCATGAAAAACTGTTTTTT. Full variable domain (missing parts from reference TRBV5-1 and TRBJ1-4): KAGVTQTPRYLIKTRGQQVTLSCSPISGHRSVSWYQQTPGQGLQFLFEYFSETQRNKGNFPGRFSGRQFSNSRSEMNVSTLELGDSALYLCASSSGTGHEKLFFGSGTQLSVL.

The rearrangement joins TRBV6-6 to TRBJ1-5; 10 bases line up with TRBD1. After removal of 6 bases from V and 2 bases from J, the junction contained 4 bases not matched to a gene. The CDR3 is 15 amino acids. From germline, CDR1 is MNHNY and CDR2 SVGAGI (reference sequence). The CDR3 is CASSPGTGGNQPQHF. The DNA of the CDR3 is TGTGCCAGCAGCCCCGGGACAGGGGGCAATCAGCCCCAGCATTTT.

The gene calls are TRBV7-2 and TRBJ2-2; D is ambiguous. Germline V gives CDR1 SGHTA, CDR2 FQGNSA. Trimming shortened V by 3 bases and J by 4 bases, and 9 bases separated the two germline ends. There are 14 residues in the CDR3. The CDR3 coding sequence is TGTGCCAGCAGCTTCTCGGGTTTCACCGGGGAGCTGTTTTTT. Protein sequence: CASSFSGFTGELFF.

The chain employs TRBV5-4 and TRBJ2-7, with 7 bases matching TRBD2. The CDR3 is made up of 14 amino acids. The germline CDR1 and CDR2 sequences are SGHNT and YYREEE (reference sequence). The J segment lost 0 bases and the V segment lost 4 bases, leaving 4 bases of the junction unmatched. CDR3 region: CASSGGDRSYEQYF. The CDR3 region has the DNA TGTGCCAGCAGCGGGGGGGACCGCTCCTACGAGCAGTACTTC.

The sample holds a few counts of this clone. The CDR3 here is CASSSDRNLLHF. CDR3 sequence (DNA): TGTGCCAGCAGCAGCGACAGAAACCTCCTCCACTTT. The chain joins TRBV7-9 to TRBJ1-6; tentatively, D is TRBD1 (5 bases). Trimming pared 5 bases from V and 15 bases from J, leaving 14 bases between. The CDR3 runs 12 residues. Germline V CDR1 and CDR2: SEHNR, FQNEAQ (reference sequence).

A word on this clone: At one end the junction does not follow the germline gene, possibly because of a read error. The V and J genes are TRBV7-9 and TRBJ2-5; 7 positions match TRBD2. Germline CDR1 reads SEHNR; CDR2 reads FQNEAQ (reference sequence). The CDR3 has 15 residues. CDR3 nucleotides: TGTTCCAGCAGCTTAGACCGGCGGGGGACGGAGACCCAGTACTTC. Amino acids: CSSSLDRRGTETQYF.

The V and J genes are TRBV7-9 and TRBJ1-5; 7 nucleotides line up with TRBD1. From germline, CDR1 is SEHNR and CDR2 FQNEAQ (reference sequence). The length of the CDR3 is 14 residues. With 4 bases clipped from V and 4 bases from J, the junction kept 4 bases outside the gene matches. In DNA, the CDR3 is TGTGCCAGCAGCTCGACAGGGAAGAATCAGCCCCAGCATTTT. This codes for CASSSTGKNQPQHF.

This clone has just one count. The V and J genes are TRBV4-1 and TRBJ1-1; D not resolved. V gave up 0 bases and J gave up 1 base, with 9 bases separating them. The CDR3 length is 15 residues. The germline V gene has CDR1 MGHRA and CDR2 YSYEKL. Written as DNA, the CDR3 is TGCGCCAGCAGCCAAGAGGTTGGAGGGAACACTGAAGCTTTCTTT. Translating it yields CASSQEVGGNTEAFF.

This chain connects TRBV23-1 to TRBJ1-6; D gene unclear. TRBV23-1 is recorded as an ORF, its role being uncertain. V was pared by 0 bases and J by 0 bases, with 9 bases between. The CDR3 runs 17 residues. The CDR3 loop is CASSQSREPSYNSPLHF. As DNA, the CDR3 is TGCGCCAGCAGTCAATCGAGGGAACCCTCCTATAATTCACCCCTCCACTTT.

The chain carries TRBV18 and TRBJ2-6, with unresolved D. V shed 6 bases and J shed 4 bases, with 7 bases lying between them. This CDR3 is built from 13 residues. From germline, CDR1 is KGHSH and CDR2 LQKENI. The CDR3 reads CASSPEGANVLTF. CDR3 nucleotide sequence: TGTGCCAGCTCCCCGGAGGGGGCCAACGTCCTGACTTTC.

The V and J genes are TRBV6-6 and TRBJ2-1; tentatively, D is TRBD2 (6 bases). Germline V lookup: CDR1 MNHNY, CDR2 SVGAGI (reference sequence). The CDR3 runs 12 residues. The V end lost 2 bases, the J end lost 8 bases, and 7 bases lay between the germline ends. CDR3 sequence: CASSYGGDEQFF. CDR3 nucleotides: TGTGCCAGCAGTTACGGAGGGGATGAGCAGTTCTTC.

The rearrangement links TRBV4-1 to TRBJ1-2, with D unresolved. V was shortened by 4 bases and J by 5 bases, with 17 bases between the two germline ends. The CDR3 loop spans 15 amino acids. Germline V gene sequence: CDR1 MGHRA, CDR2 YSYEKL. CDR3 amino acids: CASSPSRGSGYGYTF. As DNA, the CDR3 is TGCGCCAGCAGCCCCTCCCGAGGGAGTGGGTATGGCTACACCTTC.

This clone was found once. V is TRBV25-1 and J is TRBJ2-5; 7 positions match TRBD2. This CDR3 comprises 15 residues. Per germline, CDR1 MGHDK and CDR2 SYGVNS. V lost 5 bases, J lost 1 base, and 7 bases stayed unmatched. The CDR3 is CASSPPAGRQETQYF. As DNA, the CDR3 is TGTGCCAGCAGTCCTCCAGCGGGGCGCCAAGAGACCCAGTACTTC.

Written as DNA, the CDR3 is TGTGCCACCAGCGAGGAACTGGGCAGGGTAGAATCACCCCTCCACTTT. Translating gives CATSEELGRVESPLHF. This chain uses TRBV15 with TRBJ1-6; a possible D gene is TRBD1 (5 bases). Germline V CDR1 and CDR2: LNHNV, YYDKDF (reference sequence). This CDR3 comprises 16 residues. The germline V and J ends were trimmed by 5 bases and 10 bases, with 21 bases remaining between them.

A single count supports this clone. The CDR3 loop is CASSLRGGQGYTF. The CDR3 DNA is TGTGCCAGCAGCTTAAGGGGAGGGCAAGGCTACACCTTC. The rearrangement joins TRBV13 to TRBJ1-2, with D possibly being TRBD1 (5 bases). The CDR3 length is 13 residues. V dropped 2 bases and J dropped 8 bases, with 12 bases sitting between them. Germline V lookup: CDR1 PRHDT, CDR2 FYEKMQ (reference sequence).